These 26 T cell receptor beta chains came from one sample sequenced in a study of shared clonotypes between healthy human individuals. Sequencing was performed with immunoSEQ multiplex PCR; in TCRdb, only in-frame clones are kept and a portion is missing. The sample comprises roughly 2.1 million clones, 93% of which are singletons, and roughly 1.7% rests with the top ten. Naive CD8 populations comprised CD45RO-negative cells positively selected for CCR7, excluding terminally differentiated effector memory CD45RA+ cells. The sequenced material came from naive CD8+ T cells from PBMCs. Receptors were obtained from a man younger than 35 in good health. Some clones in this sample may be carry-over from other donors' samples.

This chain links TRBV28 with TRBJ2-2, with unresolved D. The germline V and J ends were trimmed by 5 bases and 5 bases, with 15 bases remaining between them. Looked up from germline, CDR1 is MDHEN and CDR2 is SYDVKM. This CDR3 has 15 residues. CDR3 nucleotide sequence: TGTGCCAGCAGTACACGACAAAGGGATACCGGGGAGCTGTTTTTT. This codes for CASSTRQRDTGELFF.

The rearrangement links TRBV9 to TRBJ2-5; D ambiguous. CDR1 and CDR2 from the germline V gene are SGDLS and YYNGEE. The CDR3 sequence is 12 residues long. V was shortened by 4 bases and J by 10 bases, with 14 bases between the two germline ends. The CDR3 coding sequence is TGTGCCAGCAGCCCCCCTGACCAAAACCAGTACTTC. Translation gives CASSPPDQNQYF.

Concerning this clone itself: Within the sample, other DNA sequences also encode this same CDR3. V is TRBV27 and J is TRBJ2-2; D call uncertain. With 3 bases removed from V and 8 bases from J, the gap between germline ends came to 7 bases. CDR1 and CDR2 (germline): MNHEY, SMNVEV (reference sequence). This CDR3 is built from 12 residues. The CDR3 is CASSFFGGELFF. As DNA, the CDR3 is TGTGCCAGCAGTTTCTTTGGAGGGGAGCTGTTTTTT.

The CDR3 sequence is CASSVGSGGGYEQYF. CDR3 in DNA: TGTGCCAGCAGCGTAGGTTCAGGGGGCGGGTACGAGCAGTACTTC. The V call is TRBV9, the J call TRBJ2-7; 8 bases map to TRBD1. Trimming took 0 bases from V and 4 from J; bases not matched to a gene: 6. Germline CDR1 is SGDLS and CDR2 is YYNGEE. The CDR3 contains 15 residues. Drawing the rest from reference TRBV9 and TRBJ2-7, the complete variable domain is DSGVTQTPKHLITATGQRVTLRCSPRSGDLSVYWYQQSLDQGLQFLIQYYNGEERAKGNILERFSAQQFPDLHSELNLSSLELGDSALYFCASSVGSGGGYEQYFGPGTRLTVT.

The chain is built from TRBV5-3 and TRBJ2-1; D assignment may be TRBD1 or TRBD2 (6 bases each). TRBV5-3 is labeled an ORF, and its function is uncertain. The CDR3 consists of 16 residues. V lost 1 base, J lost 16 bases, and 27 bases lay in between. The CDR3 here is CARSLIPTGTSEDYFF. CDR3 sequence (DNA): TGTGCCAGAAGCTTGATCCCGACAGGTACCTCAGAGGACTATTTCTTC.

The CDR3 DNA sequence: TGTGCCAGCAGCGTAGGAACTGCGGTCGAGCAGTACTTC. This codes for CASSVGTAVEQYF. The chain couples TRBV9 to TRBJ2-7, with D unclear. Looked up from germline, CDR1 is SGDLS and CDR2 is YYNGEE. With 0 bases removed from V and 6 bases from J, the gap between germline ends came to 10 bases. The CDR3 runs to 13 residues.

The rearrangement uses TRBV5-1 and TRBJ2-7, with no clear D. CDR1 SGHRS and CDR2 YFSETQ come from the germline V gene. The CDR3 extends over 13 amino acids. The V end lost 1 base, the J end lost 5 bases, and 10 bases lay between the germline ends. In DNA form, the CDR3 reads TGCGCCAGCAGCTTGAGACAACTCGACGAGCAGTACTTC. Its protein product is CASSLRQLDEQYF. Full variable domain (missing parts from reference TRBV5-1 and TRBJ2-7): KAGVTQTPRYLIKTRGQQVTLSCSPISGHRSVSWYQQTPGQGLQFLFEYFSETQRNKGNFPGRFSGRQFSNSRSEMNVSTLELGDSALYLCASSLRQLDEQYFGPGTRLTVT.

DNA for the CDR3: TGTGCCAGCAGCTCCTTGACTAGCGGGAGAATGTATGCTAACAATGAGCAGTTCTTC. Translated: CASSSLTSGRMYANNEQFF. The chain uses TRBV7-8 and TRBJ2-1, with 12 bases identical to TRBD2. The CDR3 spans 19 residues. After removal of 4 bases from V and 5 bases from J, the junction contained 15 bases not matched to a gene. Germline CDR1 SGHVS, CDR2 FQNEAQ.

J is TRBJ2-7 and V is TRBV27; D not resolved. CDR3 length: 13 residues. Germline CDR1 and CDR2: MNHEY and SMNVEV (reference sequence). Trimming stripped 5 bases from V and 2 bases from J, with 10 bases between. CDR3 in amino acids: CASSHGKTYEQYF. For the CDR3, the DNA is TGTGCCAGCAGTCATGGGAAAACCTACGAGCAGTACTTC.

V usage is TRBV10-3 and J usage is TRBJ2-1; TRBD1 matches at 11 bases. V was pared by 3 bases and J by 3 bases, with 7 bases of the junction left unmatched. This CDR3 has 17 amino acids. Per germline, CDR1 ENHRY and CDR2 SYGVKD. The CDR3: CAISEPPGTGGYNEQFF. CDR3 coding DNA: TGTGCCATCAGTGAACCCCCCGGGACAGGGGGCTACAATGAGCAGTTCTTC.

The V call is TRBV27, the J call TRBJ2-7; 7 bases are a match to TRBD2. The CDR3 contains 12 residues. The J segment lost 13 bases and the V segment lost 4 bases, leaving 10 bases of the junction unmatched. Germline V gene data show CDR1 as MNHEY and CDR2 as SMNVEV (reference sequence). CDR3 DNA: TGTGCCAGCAGTTACCTGGGGCGGGAGCTCTACTTC. Translated, it gives CASSYLGRELYF.

This chain joins TRBV21-1 and TRBJ2-7; the table's D call, TRBD1, has no DNA check behind it. TRBV21-1 is reported as a pseudogene. This CDR3 spans 17 amino acids. The DNA for the CDR3 is TGTGCCAGCAGCAATACGATCCGGGACAGGGCCTCCTACGAGCAGTACTTC. As protein: CASSNTIRDRASYEQYF.

This chain uses TRBV5-4 with TRBJ2-7; D not resolved. V lost 4 bases, J lost 4 bases, and 9 bases lay in between. Germline CDR1 and CDR2: SGHNT and YYREEE (reference sequence). The CDR3 covers 12 residues. CDR3 loop: CASSAVGYEQYF. As DNA, the CDR3 is TGTGCCAGCAGCGCGGTGGGATACGAGCAGTACTTC.

Turning to this clone: This same CDR3 is encoded by further DNA sequences in the sample. The CDR3: CASSVGVSGNTIYF. CDR3 in DNA: TGTGCCAGCAGCGTCGGGGTAAGCGGAAACACCATATATTTT. The rearrangement joins TRBV9 to TRBJ1-3; D gene ambiguous. This CDR3 is 14 amino acids long. Deletions cut 2 bases from V and 4 bases from J, with 10 bases between. The V gene's germline CDR1 is SGDLS and CDR2 YYNGEE.

This clone was seen a single time. The chain employs TRBV28 and TRBJ2-2, with TRBD2 as a possible D gene (5 bases). The V end was cut by 2 bases, the J end by 2 bases, with 9 bases between. Germline-derived CDR1 and CDR2 are MDHEN and SYDVKM. The CDR3 has 15 residues. CDR3 nucleotide sequence: TGTGCCAGCAGTTTAATGCGGACTAACACCGGGGAGCTGTTTTTT. This sequence encodes CASSLMRTNTGELFF. The full variable domain, rest sourced from reference TRBV28 and TRBJ2-2, is DVKVTQSSRYLVKRTGEKVFLECVQDMDHENMFWYRQDPGLGLRLIYFSYDVKMKEKGDIPEGYSVSREKKERFSLILESASTNQTSMYLCASSLMRTNTGELFFGEGSRLTVL.

The chain carries TRBV6-6 and TRBJ2-7; D uncertain. Trimming took off 2 bases at V and 2 bases at J, with 7 bases between the two ends. This CDR3 has 13 residues. Germline values: CDR1 MNHNY, CDR2 SVGAGI (reference sequence). The CDR3 DNA is TGTGCCAGCAGTTACAACCGTGCCTACGAGCAGTACTTC. It encodes CASSYNRAYEQYF.

This chain uses TRBV1 with TRBJ2-5; TRBD2 is taken as the D call from the table, unchecked against the DNA. TRBV1 is flagged as a pseudogene. This CDR3 contains 15 residues. The chain's CDR3 is CTSSQGVTGIKTQYF. Here the CDR3 DNA reads TGCACCAGCAGCCAAGGCGTAACGGGAATAAAGACCCAGTACTTC.

Comments on this clone: The identical CDR3 is also encoded by other nucleotide sequences in the sample. V and J are TRBV4-3 and TRBJ1-2; D call uncertain. Trimming cost V 0 bases and J 4 bases, with 12 bases left between them. CDR1 is LGHNA, CDR2 YSLEER, per germline. This CDR3 region has 15 residues. The CDR3 here is CASSQDRGGFYGYTF. As DNA, the CDR3 is TGCGCCAGCAGCCAAGATCGGGGTGGATTCTATGGCTACACCTTC.

The chain employs TRBV29-1 and TRBJ1-2, with 8 bases matching TRBD1. This CDR3 contains 13 residues. In germline, CDR1 is SQVTM, CDR2 ANQGSEA. Germline trimming cut 7 bases from V and 4 bases from J; bases unmatched to any gene: 8. The CDR3 nucleotides read TGCAGCGCCGCCGGACAGGGATTCTATGGCTACACCTTC. This codes for CSAAGQGFYGYTF.

This chain connects TRBV4-3 to TRBJ1-1; TRBD1 is a possible D gene (5 bases). Looked up from germline, CDR1 is LGHNA and CDR2 is YSLEER. The CDR3 consists of 13 residues. V was clipped by 5 bases and J by 6 bases, with 13 bases between them. The CDR3 nucleotides read TGCGCCAGCAGCAAACGACAGACTGCTGAAGCTTTCTTT. Its protein product is CASSKRQTAEAFF.

The chain recombines TRBV7-8 with TRBJ2-7, with TRBD2 identical over 12 bases. This CDR3 is 15 amino acids long. Germline CDR1 is SGHVS and CDR2 is FQNEAQ. The ends lost 4 bases at V and 2 bases at J; junction bases unmatched: 3. The CDR3 DNA reads TGTGCCAGCAGCTCCCGGACTAGCGGGACCTACGAGCAGTACTTC. Residues: CASSSRTSGTYEQYF.

Only one count was recorded for this clone. The chain has TRBV18 and TRBJ2-7; 8 bases match TRBD2. Per the germline V gene, CDR1 is KGHSH and CDR2 is LQKENI. The CDR3 runs 17 residues. The V gene end was trimmed by 0 bases and the J gene end by 4 bases; junction bases not matched to a gene: 11. The CDR3 DNA follows: TGTGCCAGCTCACCACCGGCCCGGGAGGGCCCATTTTACGAGCAGTACTTC. Its protein is CASSPPAREGPFYEQYF.

This chain connects TRBV4-1 to TRBJ2-7; D possibly corresponds to TRBD1 (5 bases). Trimming removed 0 bases from V and 4 bases from J, with 16 bases in between. The CDR3 totals 16 residues. Germline V CDR1 and CDR2: MGHRA, YSYEKL. CDR3 sequence (DNA): TGCGCCAGCAGCCAAGATCCAGCGACAGCCCTTTACGAGCAGTACTTC. Translating it yields CASSQDPATALYEQYF.

This clone has just a few counts. The chain couples TRBV27 to TRBJ1-5; D gene ambiguous. Trimming shortened V by 7 bases and J by 8 bases, and 12 bases separated the two germline ends. Germline V CDR1 and CDR2: MNHEY, SMNVEV (reference sequence). The CDR3 spans 12 residues. This chain's CDR3 is CASKTLGEPQHF. DNA of the CDR3: TGTGCCAGCAAGACCCTTGGCGAGCCCCAGCATTTT.

V is TRBV25-1 and J is TRBJ2-2; D may match TRBD1 or TRBD2 (6 bases each). CDR3 length equals 14 residues. V lost 5 bases and J lost 6, with 13 bases in between. Germline V gene lookup returns CDR1 MGHDK and CDR2 SYGVNS. CDR3 residues: CASSHREEAGELFF. The CDR3 bases are TGTGCCAGCAGTCACAGGGAGGAGGCCGGGGAGCTGTTTTTT.

The CDR3 DNA reads TGTGCCAGCAGCTGCGACAGGGGCGATAGTAATGAAAAACTGTTTTTT. Its translation is CASSCDRGDSNEKLFF. V gene TRBV7-4 combines with J gene TRBJ1-4; 8 positions agree with TRBD1. With V trimmed by 4 bases and J by 4 bases, 8 bases remained unmatched. The CDR3 spans 16 residues. Germline CDR1 and CDR2: SGHVT and SQSDAQ. Drawing the rest from reference TRBV7-4 and TRBJ1-4, the complete variable domain is GAGVSQSPRYKVAKRGRDVALRCDSISGHVTLYWYRQTLGQGSEVLTYSQSDAQRDKSGRPSGRFSAERPERSVSTLKIQRTEQGDSAVYLCASSCDRGDSNEKLFFGSGTQLSVL.